Each of the 15 T cell receptor beta chains below was sequenced from the same sample in a study of Tregs in tolerant kidney transplant recipients. The nonmyeloablative bone marrow transplants came from related graft donors, with transient mixed chimerism. Method: immunoSEQ multiplex PCR; TCRdb's copy keeps in-frame clones and lacks some. The sample consists of fewer than 55,000 clones, around 90% of them appearing once. Here the sequenced sample was CD8+ T cells from blood (PBMCs), taken 12 months after the transplant. The receptor source for this set is a human patient who received a combined kidney and bone marrow transplant. The graft donor may account for some of the T cells.

The CDR3 spells CASSSGTLYEQYF. Written as DNA, the CDR3 is TGTGCCAGCAGCTCCGGGACACTCTACGAGCAGTACTTC. The genes are TRBV5-8 and TRBJ2-7; a weak D match, TRBD1 (6 bases). The CDR3 consists of 13 residues. CDR1 is SGHTS and CDR2 is YDEGEE in the germline V gene. V gave up 3 bases and J gave up 3 bases, with 10 bases separating them.

The V and J genes are TRBV6-5 and TRBJ1-1; perhaps TRBD1 as D (5 bases). This CDR3 has 16 residues. Per germline, CDR1 MNHEY and CDR2 SVGAGI. Trimming took off 0 bases at V and 0 bases at J, with 11 bases between the two ends. CDR3 nucleotides: TGTGCCAGCAGTTACTCGGCGGAGGGGTTGAACACTGAAGCTTTCTTT. It translates to CASSYSAEGLNTEAFF.

V and J are TRBV7-9 and TRBJ2-5; TRBD2 agrees at 11 bases. The CDR3 extends over 15 amino acids. The V and J ends lost 3 bases and 5 bases, in that order; junction bases with no gene match: 5. CDR1 and CDR2 from the germline V gene are SEHNR and FQNEAQ (reference sequence). The CDR3 nucleotides are TGTGCCAGCAGCTTGACTAGCGGGGAATGGGAGACCCAGTACTTC. This translates into CASSLTSGEWETQYF.

To note about this clone: The sample carries other DNA sequences with the same CDR3. CDR3 in amino acids: CASSFGGGGNQPQHF. CDR3 in DNA: TGTGCCAGCAGCTTTGGTGGGGGCGGCAATCAGCCCCAGCATTTT. This chain links TRBV5-6 with TRBJ1-5; D is possibly TRBD1 (6 bases). V gave up 2 bases and J gave up 2 bases, with 11 bases separating them. The germline CDR1 and CDR2 sequences are SGHDT and YYEEEE. There are 15 residues in the CDR3.

The chain recombines TRBV11-1 with TRBJ2-3, with 10 bases lining up with TRBD1. Germline values: CDR1 SGHAT, CDR2 FQDESV (reference sequence). Trimming took 0 bases from V and 3 from J; bases not matched to a gene: 3. The CDR3 is made up of 16 amino acids. The CDR3 nucleotides are TGTGCCAGCAGCTTAGCGGACAGGGGGGCGACAGATACGCAGTATTTT. Its protein product is CASSLADRGATDTQYF. Combining the CDR3 with reference TRBV11-1 and TRBJ2-3 gives the whole variable domain EAEVAQSPRYKITEKSQAVAFWCDPISGHATLYWYRQILGQGPELLVQFQDESVVDDSQLPKDRFSAERLKGVDSTLKIQPAELGDSAMYLCASSLADRGATDTQYFGPGTRLTVL.

The V call is TRBV9, the J call TRBJ2-7; 13 bases fit TRBD2. From germline, CDR1 is SGDLS and CDR2 YYNGEE. The junction had 4 bases not matched to a gene; V was cut back by 3 bases and J by 7 bases. This CDR3 spans 14 amino acids. The CDR3 protein is CASSAEGLAGEQYF. The CDR3 DNA reads as TGTGCCAGCAGCGCCGAGGGACTAGCGGGAGAGCAGTACTTC.

The chain is built from TRBV19 and TRBJ1-5; tentative D call: TRBD1 (5 bases). V was pared by 2 bases and J by 6 bases, with 17 bases between. From germline, CDR1 is LNHDA and CDR2 SQIVND (reference sequence). The CDR3 extends over 16 amino acids. CDR3: CASSISSRGVRQPQHF. The CDR3, as DNA: TGTGCCAGTAGTATATCTTCCCGGGGGGTGCGTCAGCCCCAGCATTTT.

As to this clone: Germline is not matched at one junction end, which may reflect a read error. This sequence joins TRBV10-3 and TRBJ2-1; TRBD2 is a possible D gene (6 bases). Germline CDR1 ENHRY, CDR2 SYGVKD. The length of the CDR3 is 11 residues. The CDR3 region is CAIRYGGLIIF. The DNA for the CDR3 is TGTGCCATCAGATATGGGGGACTGATCATCTTC.

V gene TRBV27 combines with J gene TRBJ2-7; 8 positions agree with TRBD1. The CDR3 extends over 15 amino acids. From germline, CDR1 is MNHEY and CDR2 SMNVEV (reference sequence). Unmatched junction bases numbered 5, after V lost 2 bases and J lost 2 bases. DNA of the CDR3: TGTGCCAGCAGTTTAGCGACAGGGGCCGCCTACGAGCAGTACTTC. Protein: CASSLATGAAYEQYF.

The chain uses TRBV19 and TRBJ1-6, with 9 positions matching TRBD1. Germline CDR1 LNHDA, CDR2 SQIVND (reference sequence). The junction had 12 bases not matched to a gene; V was cut back by 8 bases and J by 7 bases. The CDR3 extends over 16 amino acids. CDR3 DNA: TGTGCCAGTGATCCGGGACAGGGCTTTTCGAATTCACCCCTCCACTTT. Its protein product is CASDPGQGFSNSPLHF.

This chain uses TRBV4-2 with TRBJ2-7; 8 nucleotides match TRBD2. In germline, CDR1 is LGHNA, CDR2 YNFKEQ. V lost 3 bases and J lost 3; bases outside the gene matches: 7. The CDR3 length is 15 residues. The CDR3 coding sequence is TGTGCCAGCAGCCAGGAAACTAGCGGAATCTACGAGCAGTACTTC. Protein product: CASSQETSGIYEQYF.

This chain connects TRBV19 to TRBJ1-4, with 10 bases lining up with TRBD1. CDR1 and CDR2 from the germline V gene are LNHDA and SQIVND (reference sequence). This CDR3 comprises 16 residues. V dropped 6 bases and J dropped 8; count of bases not matched to a gene: 12. CDR3 in amino acids: CASRAGLRDRGEKLFF. The DNA of the CDR3 is TGTGCCAGTAGGGCCGGGCTCCGGGACAGGGGCGAAAAACTGTTTTTT.

This chain joins TRBV4-2 and TRBJ1-2, with 8 bases identical to TRBD1. Per the germline V gene, CDR1 is LGHNA and CDR2 is YNFKEQ. This CDR3 contains 14 residues. After removal of 3 bases from V and 4 bases from J, the junction contained 4 bases not matched to a gene. The CDR3 DNA sequence: TGTGCCAGCAGCCACCAGGGGGCTGTCTATGGCTACACCTTC. Its translation: CASSHQGAVYGYTF.

V gene TRBV13 combines with J gene TRBJ2-1; 7 bases fit TRBD2. The length of the CDR3 is 17 residues. Germline CDR1 PRHDT, CDR2 FYEKMQ (reference sequence). V shed 7 bases and J 3 bases; nucleotides not matched to a gene: 15. DNA of the CDR3: TGTGCCAGCACACATCAGGGCGGGGGACTCCTCTACAATGAGCAGTTCTTC. This gives the protein CASTHQGGGLLYNEQFF. The full variable domain, in which reference TRBV13 and TRBJ2-1 provide the parts outside the CDR3, is AAGVIQSPRHLIKEKRETATLKCYPIPRHDTVYWYQQGPGQDPQFLISFYEKMQSDKGSIPDRFSAQQFSDYHSELNMSSLELGDSALYFCASTHQGGGLLYNEQFFGPGTRLTVL.

The chain links TRBV7-9 to TRBJ2-1, with 7 nucleotides matching TRBD2. V shed 5 bases, J shed 7 bases, and the junction held 14 bases outside the gene matches. CDR1 is SEHNR and CDR2 is FQNEAQ in the germline V gene (reference sequence). The CDR3 covers 16 residues. The CDR3 bases are TGTGCCAGCAGCCCGTGGGGGGGAGAGGGCATGAATGAGCAGTTCTTC. Protein product: CASSPWGGEGMNEQFF.